The 2 T cell receptor beta chains below come from one sample, sequenced in a study of cytomegalovirus exposure and HLA in healthy donors. The table came from immunoSEQ multiplex PCR; TCRdb's copy has only in-frame clones and leaves some out. The table has roughly 180,000 clones, about 89% seen once. Sequencing was carried out using PBMCs. These receptor sequences come from a man younger than 40 in good health and CMV-seropositive.

The V gene is TRBV4-1, the J gene TRBJ2-2, with 11 bases that match TRBD2. The CDR3 loop spans 17 amino acids. The germline CDR1 and CDR2 sequences are MGHRA and YSYEKL. V gave up 5 bases and J gave up 7 bases; unmatched junction bases: 12. This CDR3 is CASSSHRVLAGDGELFF. In DNA form, the CDR3 reads TGCGCCAGCAGCTCCCACCGGGTACTAGCGGGAGACGGGGAGCTGTTTTTT.

This clone was detected only a few times. V is TRBV30 and J is TRBJ1-1; possible D gene TRBD1, 6 bases. Per germline, CDR1 GTSNPN and CDR2 SVGIG (reference sequence). The CDR3 loop spans 14 amino acids. Trimming cost V 1 base and J 5 bases, with 14 bases left between them. This chain's CDR3 is CAWSAQGRGTEAFF. CDR3 coding DNA: TGTGCCTGGAGTGCACAGGGTAGGGGGACTGAAGCTTTCTTT.